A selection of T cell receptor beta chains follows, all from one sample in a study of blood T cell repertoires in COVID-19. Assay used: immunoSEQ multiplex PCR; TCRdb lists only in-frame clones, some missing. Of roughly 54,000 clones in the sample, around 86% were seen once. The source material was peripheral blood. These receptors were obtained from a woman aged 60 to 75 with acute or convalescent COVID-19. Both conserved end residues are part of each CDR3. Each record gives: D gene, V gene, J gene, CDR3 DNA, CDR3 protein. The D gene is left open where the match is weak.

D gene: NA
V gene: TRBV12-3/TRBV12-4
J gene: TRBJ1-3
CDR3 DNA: TGTGCCAGCAGTTTTTTAGATGGAAACACCATATATTTT
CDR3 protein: CASSFLDGNTIYF

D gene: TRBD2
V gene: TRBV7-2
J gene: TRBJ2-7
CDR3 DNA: TGTGCCAGCAGTCGCAATAGCGGGGTCTCCTACGAGCAGTACTTC
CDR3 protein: CASSRNSGVSYEQYF

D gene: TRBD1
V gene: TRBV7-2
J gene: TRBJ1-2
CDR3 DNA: TGTGCCAGCAGCCAACAGGGGACACTCTATGGCTACACCTTC
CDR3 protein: CASSQQGTLYGYTF

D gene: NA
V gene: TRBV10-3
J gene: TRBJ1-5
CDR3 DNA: TGTGCCATCAGGGGGCAGGGGAGAGGAAATCAGCCCCAGCATTTT
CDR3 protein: CAIRGQGRGNQPQHF

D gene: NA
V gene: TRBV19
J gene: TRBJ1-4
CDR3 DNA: TGTGCCAGTAGTATGGGCCCCGGCGGACTTGAAAAACTGTTTTTT
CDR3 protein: CASSMGPGGLEKLFF

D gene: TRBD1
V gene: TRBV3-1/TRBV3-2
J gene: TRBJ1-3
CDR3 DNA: TGTGCCAGCAGCGAAACAGGGGGCTTGATAAACACCATATATTTT
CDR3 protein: CASSETGGLINTIYF

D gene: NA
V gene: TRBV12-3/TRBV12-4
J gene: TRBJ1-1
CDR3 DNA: TGTGCCAGCAGTGTGGACAGTAACACTGAAGCTTTCTTT
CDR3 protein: CASSVDSNTEAFF

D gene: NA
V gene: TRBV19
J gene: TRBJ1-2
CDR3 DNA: TGTGCCAGTAGCCGAAGGGGGGGCCAAGGAAACTATGGCTACACCTTC
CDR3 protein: CASSRRGGQGNYGYTF

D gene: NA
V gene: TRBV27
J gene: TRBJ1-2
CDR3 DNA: TGTGCCAGCAGTTTATCGATAGGACAGAAAGATGGCTACACCTTC
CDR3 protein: CASSLSIGQKDGYTF

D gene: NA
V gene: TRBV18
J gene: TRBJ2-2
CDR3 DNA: TGTGCCAGCTCAGGACAGCTTTACACCGGGGAGCTGTTTTTT
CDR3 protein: CASSGQLYTGELFF

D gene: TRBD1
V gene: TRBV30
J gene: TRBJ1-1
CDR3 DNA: TGTGCCTGGAGGACAGGGTATAACACTGAAGCTTTCTTT
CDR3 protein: CAWRTGYNTEAFF

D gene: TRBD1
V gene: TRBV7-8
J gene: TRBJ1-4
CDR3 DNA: TGTGCCAGCAGCTTGATACAGGGGACTAATGAAAAACTGTTTTTT
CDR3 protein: CASSLIQGTNEKLFF